This T cell receptor (beta chain) is from a study of CD8+ T cells in alopecia areata. Trimming shortened V by 1 base and J by 3 bases, and 14 bases separated the two germline ends. The CDR3 extends over 15 amino acids. In germline, CDR1 is NNHNN, CDR2 SYGAGS (reference sequence). As the sequencing template, cDNA was produced by extracting RNA and reverse transcribing it. Clones were sequenced by immunoSEQ multiplex PCR, and TCRdb holds only the in-frame ones, with some missing. The sample shows more than 90,000 clones, none of them appearing just once. About this clone itself: Mouse gene names apply. The sequenced fragment ends 4 residues before the CDR3 boundary, so the rest is inferred from the germline J gene.

This clonotype was sampled from a C3H/HeJ mouse with alopecia areata. The strain is characterized by the MHC haplotype H2-k. The chain couples TRBV13-2 to TRBJ2-7; possible D gene TRBD1, 7 bases. Sequencing was performed on lesional skin. Partial CDR3 DNA: TGTGCCAGCGGTGATTGGGGGACAGCGTACTAT. Residues: CASGDWGTAYY. The CDR3 in full is CASGDWGTAYYEQYF.